The sequence of this T cell receptor beta chain was determined in a study of blood T cells in healthy people across ages. General study points: Roughly linear declines in TCR beta diversity per million T cells occurred with age.

This CDR3 contains 14 residues. The V gene end was trimmed by 5 bases and the J gene end by 6 bases; junction bases not matched to a gene: 6. Primed by a sample-barcoded 5' primer and a J-beta primer mix, a second PCR proceeded for about 6 to 12 cycles. TCRdb passed the 5' RACE reads through MiXCR, listing each CDR3 protein once. The sample has 800,000 to 950,000 distinct CDR3 sequences, around 34% seen once. This clonotype was detected many times. The antigen remains undetermined. The sequenced sample consisted of blood. The chain carries TRBV12-3 or TRBV12-4 and TRBJ1-5; TRBD1 matches at 8 bases. The TCR originated in a man between 18 and 35 years old in good health. The DNA of the CDR3 is TGTGCCAGCAGTACGACAGGGGTGGGTCAGCCCCAGCATTTT. It yields the protein CASSTTGVGQPQHF.